Below, 21 T cell receptor beta chains from the same sample are listed, as sequenced in a study of naive and memory T cell subsets. Both TRBC1 and TRBC2 were covered by a beta constant-region primer of two equimolar oligonucleotides. TCRdb recomputed calls from the UMI-ligation and nested PCR reads with MiXCR, one row per CDR3 protein. The sample lists about 21,000 distinct CDR3 sequences; roughly 11% were seen once. Sequencing was carried out using central memory CD8+ T cells from blood. The origin of the receptors is a human donor in good health.

V gene TRBV7-9 combines with J gene TRBJ2-7; 7 bases agree with TRBD1. With V trimmed by 3 bases and J by 3 bases, 8 bases remained unmatched. The CDR3 runs to 15 residues. The V gene's germline CDR1 is SEHNR and CDR2 FQNEAQ (reference sequence). For the CDR3, the DNA is TGTGCCAGCAGCTTCTTGACAGGGTCCCTCTACGAGCAGTACTTC. It codes for CASSFLTGSLYEQYF.

This chain joins TRBV9 and TRBJ2-1; 7 bases map to TRBD2. Looked up from germline, CDR1 is SGDLS and CDR2 is YYNGEE. The V segment lost 3 bases and the J segment 5 bases; nucleotides outside the gene matches: 5. The CDR3 has 14 amino acids. CDR3 protein: CASSGGTTNNEQFF. For the CDR3, the DNA is TGTGCCAGCAGCGGGGGGACTACCAACAATGAGCAGTTCTTC.

Concerning this clonotype: A single base separates this from a much larger clone, so it may be a read error. CDR3 DNA: TGTACCAGCAGTCCTGGGATAGCGAGTGCCCAGCCTTACAATGAGCAGTTCTTC. Translated: CTSSPGIASAQPYNEQFF. This chain connects TRBV6-2 or TRBV6-3 to TRBJ2-1; TRBD2 might be the D (5 bases). This CDR3 has 18 amino acids. The V gene's germline CDR1 is MNHEY and CDR2 SVGEGT.

The table lists this clonotype with a few counts. The V gene is TRBV11-2, the J gene TRBJ2-7, with D perhaps matching TRBD1 or TRBD2 (5 bases each). The CDR3 is 13 amino acids. Germline-derived CDR1 and CDR2 are SGHAT and FQNNGV. V gave up 5 bases and J gave up 3 bases, with 11 bases separating them. The CDR3 region is CASSPGTNYEQYF. CDR3 DNA sequence: TGTGCCAGCAGCCCAGGGACCAACTACGAGCAGTACTTC.

This clonotype was picked up a small number of times. The chain has TRBV12-3 or TRBV12-4 and TRBJ2-1; tentatively, D is TRBD1 or TRBD2 (5 bases each). V lost 5 bases and J 0 bases, leaving 11 bases between the germline ends. This CDR3 spans 15 amino acids. In DNA form, the CDR3 reads TGTGCCAGCAGTCTCTCAGGGAGCTCCTACAATGAGCAGTTCTTC. It codes for CASSLSGSSYNEQFF.

Ten or more counts support this clonotype. The rearrangement links TRBV20-1 to TRBJ2-5; maybe TRBD2 (6 bases). Germline loops: CDR1 DFQATT, CDR2 SNEGSKA (reference sequence). There are 15 residues in the CDR3. Trimming took 2 bases from V and 3 from J, leaving 16 bases between them. CDR3 sequence (DNA): TGCAGTGCTAGATCCAATAGCGGAAATAAAGAGACCCAGTACTTC. Its protein is CSARSNSGNKETQYF.

Written as DNA, the CDR3 is TGCAGTGCTAGAGGACAGGGGGACACTGAAGCTTTCTTT. Protein product: CSARGQGDTEAFF. The chain combines TRBV20-1 with TRBJ1-1, with 9 positions matching TRBD1. The V segment lost 1 base and the J segment 3 bases; nucleotides outside the gene matches: 0. CDR1 and CDR2 from the germline V gene are DFQATT and SNEGSKA (reference sequence). The CDR3 covers 13 residues.

In its sample, this clonotype was seen many times. The genes are TRBV5-1 and TRBJ2-3, with 10 bases lining up with TRBD1. CDR3 length: 17 amino acids. The germline gives CDR1 SGHRS, CDR2 YFSETQ. Unmatched junction bases numbered 7, after V lost 0 bases and J lost 3 bases. The CDR3 DNA sequence: TGCGCCAGCAGCTTGGCCCCGACAGGGGGCAAAACAGATACGCAGTATTTT. Residues: CASSLAPTGGKTDTQYF.

This clonotype was observed at least ten times. The V call is TRBV7-8, the J call TRBJ2-3, with 7 bases aligning to TRBD2. The CDR3 has 16 residues. Germline V gene lookup returns CDR1 SGHVS and CDR2 FQNEAQ. Trimming took 6 bases from V and 4 from J; bases not matched to a gene: 13. CDR3 in amino acids: CASSHPSRERSDTQYF. The CDR3 DNA follows: TGTGCCAGCAGTCACCCCTCGCGGGAGAGGTCAGATACGCAGTATTTT.

The V and J genes are TRBV5-4 and TRBJ2-2, with a tentative D call TRBD2 (5 bases). The germline V and J ends were trimmed by 3 bases and 5 bases, with 26 bases remaining between them. CDR1 SGHNT and CDR2 YYREEE come from the germline V gene (reference sequence). The CDR3 spans 19 residues. The CDR3 coding sequence is TGTGCCAGCAGCTCGTCCCATTATTTCACGGACGAGGGAACCGGGGAGCTGTTTTTT. Its protein product is CASSSSHYFTDEGTGELFF. The variable domain in full, with the rest retrieved from reference TRBV5-4 and TRBJ2-2, is ETGVTQSPTHLIKTRGQQVTLRCSSQSGHNTVSWYQQALGQGPQFIFQYYREEENGRGNFPPRFSGLQFPNYSSELNVNALELDDSALYLCASSSSHYFTDEGTGELFFGEGSRLTVL.

This clonotype was counted a few times. The chain is built from TRBV27 and TRBJ2-3; no clear D gene. CDR1 is MNHEY, CDR2 SMNVEV, per germline (reference sequence). With 7 bases removed from V and 0 bases from J, the gap between germline ends came to 14 bases. This CDR3 is 15 amino acids long. In DNA, the CDR3 is TGTGCCAGCACCGATAGTGGGTCTAGCACAGATACGCAGTATTTT. Translated, it gives CASTDSGSSTDTQYF.

This clonotype was counted at least ten times. J is TRBJ1-6 and V is TRBV20-1, with D possibly matching TRBD1 (5 bases). Trimming pared 0 bases from V and 0 bases from J, leaving 12 bases between. Germline CDR1 DFQATT, CDR2 SNEGSKA (reference sequence). The CDR3 covers 17 residues. CDR3 in DNA: TGCAGTGCTAGAGATTGGGGCTCAAGCTCCTATAATTCACCCCTCCACTTT. Protein sequence: CSARDWGSSSYNSPLHF.

This clonotype was counted between two and nine times. V and J are TRBV7-2 and TRBJ2-2; D unresolved. The CDR3 extends over 13 amino acids. Germline lookup yields CDR1 SGHTA and CDR2 FQGNSA. V gave up 8 bases and J gave up 2 bases, with 9 bases separating them. The CDR3 DNA sequence: TGTGCCAGCGAAGAACTCAACACCGGGGAGCTGTTTTTT. The encoded protein is CASEELNTGELFF.

The rearrangement links TRBV4-1 to TRBJ1-4; D unclear. Germline V gene data show CDR1 as MGHRA and CDR2 as YSYEKL. The CDR3 extends over 16 amino acids. The V end was cut by 4 bases, the J end by 6 bases, with 18 bases between. As DNA, the CDR3 is TGCGCCAGCAGCCGAGAGGGTGGGAACACCTATGAAAAACTGTTTTTT. Encoded protein: CASSREGGNTYEKLFF.

The table lists this clonotype with a few counts. V is TRBV6-2 or TRBV6-3 and J is TRBJ2-1, with a tentative D call TRBD2 (5 bases). V was pared by 2 bases and J by 4 bases, with 12 bases between. CDR1 and CDR2 from the germline V gene are MNHEY and SVGEGT. The length of the CDR3 is 15 residues. The CDR3 protein is CASSYEGWGYNEQFF. In DNA, the CDR3 is TGTGCCAGCAGTTACGAGGGCTGGGGATACAATGAGCAGTTCTTC.

The gene calls are TRBV5-1 and TRBJ1-1, with 8 bases that match TRBD1. V shed 0 bases, J shed 6 bases, and the junction held 4 bases outside the gene matches. The germline V gene encodes CDR1 SGHRS and CDR2 YFSETQ. This CDR3 comprises 14 residues. CDR3: CASSLAGGAAEAFF. Here the CDR3 DNA reads TGCGCCAGCAGCTTGGCAGGGGGCGCCGCTGAAGCTTTCTTT.

This rearrangement joins TRBV11-2 to TRBJ2-7, with D unresolved. Per the germline V gene, CDR1 is SGHAT and CDR2 is FQNNGV. CDR3 length equals 14 residues. Trimming took off 1 base at V and 6 bases at J, with 13 bases between the two ends. In nucleotides, the CDR3 is TGTGCCAGCAGCTTAGCGGCGGCTCGACGCGAGCAGTACTTC. It encodes CASSLAAARREQYF.

This clonotype is classed as medium-sized. The chain employs TRBV20-1 and TRBJ1-3; TRBD1 aligns across 9 bases. The V and J ends lost 3 bases and 3 bases, in that order; junction bases with no gene match: 6. CDR3 size: 15 residues. From germline, CDR1 is DFQATT and CDR2 SNEGSKA (reference sequence). CDR3 residues: CSASLDRGFGNTIYF. The CDR3 DNA is TGCAGTGCTAGTCTGGACAGGGGCTTTGGAAACACCATATATTTT.

This clonotype was seen a few times. The chain's CDR3 is CASSLAGGSGREQYF. The CDR3 DNA sequence: TGTGCCAGCAGCTTAGCCGGCGGGAGCGGCCGTGAGCAGTACTTC. This rearrangement joins TRBV11-2 to TRBJ2-7; TRBD2 aligns across 7 bases. This CDR3 spans 15 amino acids. V lost 1 base to trimming and J lost 7 bases; unmatched junction nucleotides: 10. Per the germline V gene, CDR1 is SGHAT and CDR2 is FQNNGV.

This clonotype was seen ten or more times. The chain links TRBV7-9 to TRBJ2-1; TRBD2 matches 10 bases. The CDR3 loop spans 16 amino acids. Per the germline V gene, CDR1 is SEHNR and CDR2 is FQNEAQ (reference sequence). J gave up 1 base and V 5 bases, and 5 bases lay outside the gene matches. As DNA, the CDR3 is TGTGCCAGCAGCGGGGCTAGCGGGAGTTCCTACAATGAGCAGTTCTTC. Translation: CASSGASGSSYNEQFF.

This clonotype came up many times. The chain combines TRBV12-3 or TRBV12-4 with TRBJ1-1, with a tentative D call TRBD1 (6 bases). The CDR3 spans 14 residues. Trimming pared 3 bases from V and 0 bases from J, leaving 8 bases between. The CDR3 spells CASSFGGMNTEAFF. The CDR3 coding sequence is TGTGCCAGCAGTTTTGGGGGCATGAACACTGAAGCTTTCTTT.